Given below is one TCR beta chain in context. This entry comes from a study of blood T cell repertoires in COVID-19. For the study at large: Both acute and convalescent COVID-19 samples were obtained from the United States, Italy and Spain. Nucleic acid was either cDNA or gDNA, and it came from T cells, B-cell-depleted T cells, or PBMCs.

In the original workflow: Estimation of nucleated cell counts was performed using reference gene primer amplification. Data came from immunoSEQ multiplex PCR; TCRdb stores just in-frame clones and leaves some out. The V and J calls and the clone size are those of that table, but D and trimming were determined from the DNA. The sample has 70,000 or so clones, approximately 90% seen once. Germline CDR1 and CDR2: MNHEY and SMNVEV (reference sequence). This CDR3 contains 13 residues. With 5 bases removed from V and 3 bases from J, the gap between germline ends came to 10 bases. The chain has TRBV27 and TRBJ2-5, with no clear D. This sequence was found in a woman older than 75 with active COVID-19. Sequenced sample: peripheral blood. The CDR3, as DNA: TGTGCCAGCAGTCCGCACTTGGAAGAGACCCAGTACTTC. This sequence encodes CASSPHLEETQYF.